This entry lists 31 T cell receptor beta chains sequenced from one sample in a study of Graves' ophthalmopathy and Graves' hyperthyroidism. RNA transcripts were the template, and TCR beta CDR3 regions were amplified from them. Investigators did first-round RT-PCR with HTBI primers, then second-round multiplex PCR. TCRdb re-derived calls from the multiplex PCR reads in MiXCR, one entry per CDR3 protein. Seen here are 200,000 to 250,000 distinct CDR3 sequences, roughly 21% observed once, and the top ten hold roughly 44%. The sample was peripheral blood. The origin of the receptors is a woman aged 45-65 years with Graves' ophthalmopathy.

This clonotype was picked up a small number of times. CDR3 amino acids: CASSSNRGNTIYF. The CDR3 coding sequence is TGTGCCAGCAGTTCTAACAGGGGAAACACCATATATTTT. The chain has TRBV27 and TRBJ1-3; tentatively, D is TRBD1 (5 bases). This CDR3 region has 13 residues. Germline V lookup: CDR1 MNHEY, CDR2 SMNVEV (reference sequence). Deletions cut 4 bases from V and 4 bases from J, with 8 bases between.

This clonotype has at least ten counts. CDR3 residues: CASSLSVFEGSDYGYTF. CDR3 sequence (DNA): TGTGCCAGCAGTTTATCGGTTTTCGAGGGGTCCGACTATGGCTACACCTTC. V and J are TRBV27 and TRBJ1-2; weak D call: TRBD1 (5 bases). V gave up 0 bases and J gave up 3 bases, with 17 bases separating them. The germline gives CDR1 MNHEY, CDR2 SMNVEV (reference sequence). The CDR3 length is 17 residues.

This clonotype was picked up many times. The gene calls are TRBV30 and TRBJ1-5; D is possibly TRBD1 (6 bases). Germline-derived CDR1 and CDR2 are GTSNPN and SVGIG (reference sequence). This CDR3 spans 12 amino acids. Trimming took off 4 bases at V and 6 bases at J, with 10 bases between the two ends. CDR3 DNA sequence: TGTGCCTGGAATGTAGGGGGTCAGCCCCAGCATTTT. This encodes CAWNVGGQPQHF.

The rearrangement uses TRBV12-5 and TRBJ1-2; D might be TRBD1 (5 bases). The CDR3 contains 14 residues. V lost 5 bases and J lost 6, with 16 bases in between. Germline V lookup: CDR1 LGHNT, CDR2 FRNRAP. In nucleotides, the CDR3 is TGTGCTAGTGGTCGTTCCGACCGGGGGAATGGCTACACCTTC. Encoded protein: CASGRSDRGNGYTF.

This clonotype was seen ten or more times. The gene calls are TRBV20-1 and TRBJ2-7; tentatively, D is TRBD1 (6 bases). V was pared by 2 bases and J by 3 bases, with 14 bases between. The length of the CDR3 is 14 residues. Germline values: CDR1 DFQATT, CDR2 SNEGSKA (reference sequence). In DNA, the CDR3 is TGCAGTGCTAGATATTCAGGGGTAGGCTACGAGCAGTACTTC. Amino acid sequence: CSARYSGVGYEQYF.

J is TRBJ2-1 and V is TRBV6-1; D possibly matches TRBD1 or TRBD2 (5 bases each). The CDR3 runs 12 residues. Germline CDR1 is MNHNS and CDR2 is SASEGT. V was trimmed by 5 bases and J by 10 bases, leaving 12 bases between them. CDR3 sequence: CASSHHGAEQFF. The CDR3 DNA reads as TGTGCCAGCAGTCATCACGGGGCGGAGCAGTTCTTC.

The chain employs TRBV7-9 and TRBJ1-5, with D uncertain. V was trimmed by 1 base and J by 11 bases, leaving 9 bases between them. Germline CDR1 is SEHNR and CDR2 is FQNEAQ (reference sequence). The CDR3 runs 12 residues. The CDR3 sequence is CASSLVTGSQHF. CDR3 nucleotide sequence: TGTGCCAGCAGCTTAGTGACGGGGTCCCAGCATTTT.

This clonotype has at least ten counts. The chain links TRBV29-1 to TRBJ2-2, with D possibly TRBD1 on 6 matching bases. The germline V and J ends were trimmed by 7 bases and 7 bases, with 19 bases remaining between them. The length of the CDR3 is 14 residues. Germline V CDR1 and CDR2: SQVTM, ANQGSEA. CDR3 protein: CSAGAGNSNGELFF. In nucleotides, the CDR3 is TGCAGCGCAGGGGCCGGGAATTCGAACGGGGAGCTGTTTTTT.

The DNA for the CDR3 is TGTGCCAGCAGTTTATCCGACCTTAGCGGGAGGGCCTCCTACGAGCAGTACTTC. As protein: CASSLSDLSGRASYEQYF. The chain carries TRBV12-3 or TRBV12-4 and TRBJ2-7; TRBD2 matches 11 bases. This CDR3 region has 18 residues. V gave up 2 bases and J gave up 0 bases; unmatched junction bases: 9.

This clonotype has at least ten counts. V usage is TRBV29-1 and J usage is TRBJ1-1; D is possibly TRBD1 (6 bases). The CDR3 is 14 amino acids. Looked up from germline, CDR1 is SQVTM and CDR2 is ANQGSEA. V was clipped by 7 bases and J by 0 bases, with 15 bases between them. CDR3 in amino acids: CSATRGGLNTEAFF. The CDR3 bases are TGCAGCGCTACGAGGGGGGGTCTGAACACTGAAGCTTTCTTT.

This clonotype was counted at least ten times. The genes are TRBV6-1 and TRBJ1-1, with a possible D match to TRBD1 (5 bases). The CDR3 has 12 amino acids. The V end lost 1 base, the J end lost 6 bases, and 6 bases lay between the germline ends. Germline values: CDR1 MNHNS, CDR2 SASEGT. CDR3 region: CASSEGGPEAFF. CDR3 coding DNA: TGTGCCAGCAGTGAAGGGGGACCTGAAGCTTTCTTT.

The chain employs TRBV30 and TRBJ2-7; tentatively, D is TRBD1 or TRBD2 (6 bases each). The V gene's germline CDR1 is GTSNPN and CDR2 SVGIG (reference sequence). The CDR3 has 11 residues. Trimming stripped 7 bases from V and 3 bases from J, with 10 bases between. The CDR3 loop is CAFGGNYEQYF. The DNA of the CDR3 is TGTGCCTTCGGGGGCAACTACGAGCAGTACTTC.

The chain has TRBV28 and TRBJ2-5; TRBD2 agrees at 11 bases. Germline loops: CDR1 MDHEN, CDR2 SYDVKM. CDR3 length: 15 amino acids. V shed 3 bases and J 2 bases; nucleotides not matched to a gene: 2. The CDR3 sequence is CASSLASGGQETQYF. Here the CDR3 DNA reads TGTGCCAGCAGTTTGGCTAGCGGGGGGCAAGAGACCCAGTACTTC.

This clonotype was detected many times. J is TRBJ2-2 and V is TRBV29-1; 7 bases are a match to TRBD1. This CDR3 is 14 amino acids long. The germline gives CDR1 SQVTM, CDR2 ANQGSEA. Germline trimming cut 7 bases from V and 1 base from J; bases unmatched to any gene: 6. The CDR3 nucleotides read TGCAGCGCCTTGGGACAGTTGAACACCGGGGAGCTGTTTTTT. Protein sequence: CSALGQLNTGELFF.

The chain uses TRBV4-1 and TRBJ1-6; perhaps TRBD1 as D (5 bases). The germline gives CDR1 MGHRA, CDR2 YSYEKL. Trimming stripped 0 bases from V and 8 bases from J, with 14 bases between. The CDR3 runs 16 residues. The CDR3 DNA follows: TGCGCCAGCAGCCAAGAAACAGGTTTTAGGGATTCACCCCTCCACTTT. Translated, it gives CASSQETGFRDSPLHF.

This clonotype occurred many times. The genes are TRBV5-1 and TRBJ2-7; TRBD2 might be the D (7 bases). Germline V gene sequence: CDR1 SGHRS, CDR2 YFSETQ. The V end lost 9 bases, the J end lost 2 bases, and 18 bases lay between the germline ends. CDR3 size: 14 residues. Written as DNA, the CDR3 is TGCGCCATTCCTCCGGGGGGACAAACCTACGAGCAGTACTTC. Amino acid sequence: CAIPPGGQTYEQYF.

In its sample, this clonotype was seen many times. J is TRBJ1-2 and V is TRBV6-5, with a tentative D call TRBD1 (6 bases). Deletions cut 0 bases from V and 2 bases from J, with 7 bases between. This CDR3 contains 14 residues. Germline CDR1 MNHEY, CDR2 SVGAGI. The CDR3 reads CASSYSQGNYGYTF. The DNA of the CDR3 is TGTGCCAGCAGTTACTCGCAGGGGAACTATGGCTACACCTTC.

The gene calls are TRBV19 and TRBJ1-2, with a possible D match to TRBD1 (5 bases). CDR1 is LNHDA, CDR2 SQIVND, per germline (reference sequence). Trimming shortened V by 6 bases and J by 1 base, and 18 bases separated the two germline ends. The CDR3 spans 16 residues. The CDR3 loop is CASRTGHLHFNYGYTF. The CDR3 coding sequence is TGTGCCAGTAGAACCGGACACCTACACTTTAACTATGGCTACACCTTC.

The chain combines TRBV12-3 or TRBV12-4 with TRBJ1-5; D unclear. This CDR3 spans 14 amino acids. V dropped 8 bases and J dropped 5 bases, with 16 bases sitting between them. DNA for the CDR3: TGTGCCAGCGGTTCGACACCCAGGTATCAGCCCCAGCATTTT. This encodes CASGSTPRYQPQHF.

This clonotype was counted at least ten times. A much larger clone differs by one base, so this may be a read error. This CDR3 reads CASTVTVTTGAFF. Here the CDR3 DNA reads TGTGCCAGCACCGTGACAGTGACGACTGGAGCTTTCTTT. The rearrangement uses TRBV12-3 or TRBV12-4 and TRBJ1-1; tentatively, D is TRBD1 (5 bases). This CDR3 is built from 13 residues.

In its sample, this clonotype was seen many times. This chain connects TRBV11-2 to TRBJ1-1; TRBD1 might be the D (6 bases). This CDR3 is built from 14 residues. Deletions cut 1 base from V and 6 bases from J, with 12 bases between. The germline V gene encodes CDR1 SGHAT and CDR2 FQNNGV. The CDR3 region is CASSLGGGFPEAFF. CDR3 nucleotides: TGTGCCAGCAGCTTAGGGGGGGGCTTCCCTGAAGCTTTCTTT. Full variable domain (outside the CDR3, taken from reference TRBV11-2 and TRBJ1-1): EAGVAQSPRYKIIEKRQSVAFWCNPISGHATLYWYQQILGQGPKLLIQFQNNGVVDDSQLPKDRFSAERLKGVDSTLKIQPAKLEDSAVYLCASSLGGGFPEAFFGQGTRLTVV.

This clonotype was seen many times. J is TRBJ1-1 and V is TRBV11-2; D might be TRBD1 (6 bases). CDR3 size: 15 residues. Germline CDR1 is SGHAT and CDR2 is FQNNGV. With 5 bases removed from V and 1 base from J, the gap between germline ends came to 14 bases. CDR3 nucleotides: TGTGCCAGCAGCCAAGGGGGGGCGAGGAACACTGAAGCTTTCTTT. This encodes CASSQGGARNTEAFF.

This clonotype was observed many times. The V and J genes are TRBV12-3 or TRBV12-4 and TRBJ1-1; no clear D gene. The CDR3 covers 15 residues. The V end lost 3 bases, the J end lost 0 bases, and 11 bases lay between the germline ends. CDR3 sequence: CASSFGVVMNTEAFF. The CDR3 DNA is TGTGCCAGCAGTTTCGGGGTCGTAATGAACACTGAAGCTTTCTTT.

This clonotype has a single count. The V and J genes are TRBV6-1 and TRBJ2-5, with D tentatively TRBD1 (7 bases). The length of the CDR3 is 15 residues. Trimming removed 10 bases from V and 6 bases from J, with 24 bases in between. From germline, CDR1 is MNHNS and CDR2 SASEGT. CDR3 amino acids: CAIRAQGGSRKTQYF. CDR3 DNA sequence: TGTGCCATCAGGGCCCAGGGGGGTAGCAGGAAGACCCAGTACTTC.

Of note for this clonotype: A much larger clone lies one base from this, so it may be a read error. The chain employs TRBV20-1 and TRBJ2-5, with TRBD1 as a possible D gene (6 bases). Trimming took off 8 bases at V and 3 bases at J, with 13 bases between the two ends. CDR3 length equals 12 residues. Germline CDR1 is DFQATT and CDR2 is SNEGSKA (reference sequence). The CDR3: CSSDEGEETQYF. CDR3 in DNA: TGCAGTTCCGATGAGGGGGAAGAGACCCAGTACTTC.

In its sample, this clonotype was seen a few times. A read error may be the cause here, since a much bigger clone is one base away. The CDR3 loop is CARSWADTEAFF. DNA of the CDR3: TGTGCCCGGAGTTGGGCTGACACTGAAGCTTTCTTT. This chain joins TRBV30 and TRBJ1-1; unclear D gene. Germline CDR1 reads GTSNPN; CDR2 reads SVGIG (reference sequence). The CDR3 covers 12 residues. Full variable domain (remainder filled in from reference TRBV30 and TRBJ1-1): SQTIHQWPATLVQPVGSPLSLECTVEGTSNPNLYWYRQAAGRGLQLLFYSVGIGQISSEVPQNLSASRPQDRQFILSSKKLLLSDSGFYLCARSWADTEAFFGQGTRLTVV.

This clonotype was seen ten or more times. V gene TRBV12-3 or TRBV12-4 combines with J gene TRBJ1-1; D might be TRBD1 (5 bases). Trimming took off 6 bases at V and 0 bases at J, with 11 bases between the two ends. The CDR3 is made up of 14 amino acids. CDR3 in amino acids: CASSRGTVNTEAFF. The CDR3 nucleotides read TGTGCCAGCAGCCGCGGGACGGTGAACACTGAAGCTTTCTTT.

This clonotype occurred many times. V usage is TRBV7-8 and J usage is TRBJ2-5; a weak D match, TRBD2 (7 bases). Trimming removed 4 bases from V and 2 bases from J, with 11 bases in between. CDR1 and CDR2 (germline): SGHVS, FQNEAQ. There are 14 residues in the CDR3. The CDR3 coding sequence is TGTGCCAGCAGCTGGGGGGGGGCTCAAGAGACCCAGTACTTC. Its protein product is CASSWGGAQETQYF.

This clonotype was recorded at least ten times. The chain combines TRBV18 with TRBJ2-7, with D possibly being TRBD1 or TRBD2 (5 bases each). V gave up 3 bases and J gave up 6 bases, with 21 bases separating them. CDR3 length: 16 residues. CDR1 and CDR2 from the germline V gene are KGHSH and LQKENI. The CDR3 DNA sequence: TGTGCCAGCTCACCCCCAACAGGACTGGCTATGACCGAGCAGTACTTC. This encodes CASSPPTGLAMTEQYF.

Ten or more counts support this clonotype. The V call is TRBV27, the J call TRBJ2-7, with 10 bases aligning to TRBD2. The germline CDR1 and CDR2 sequences are MNHEY and SMNVEV (reference sequence). V was pared by 4 bases and J by 7 bases, with 10 bases of the junction left unmatched. The CDR3 consists of 15 residues. CDR3 loop: CASSSILAGSQEQYF. CDR3 bases: TGTGCCAGCAGTTCCATACTAGCGGGGTCCCAGGAGCAGTACTTC.

This clonotype was found many times. The chain employs TRBV10-3 and TRBJ2-5; D perhaps matches TRBD1 (6 bases). The V end was cut by 6 bases, the J end by 5 bases, with 22 bases between. Germline lookup yields CDR1 ENHRY and CDR2 SYGVKD. This CDR3 spans 16 amino acids. CDR3 coding DNA: TGTGCCATCAGCGAAAACAGGGCCCCCTCAACGGAGACCCAGTACTTC. Encoded protein: CAISENRAPSTETQYF.